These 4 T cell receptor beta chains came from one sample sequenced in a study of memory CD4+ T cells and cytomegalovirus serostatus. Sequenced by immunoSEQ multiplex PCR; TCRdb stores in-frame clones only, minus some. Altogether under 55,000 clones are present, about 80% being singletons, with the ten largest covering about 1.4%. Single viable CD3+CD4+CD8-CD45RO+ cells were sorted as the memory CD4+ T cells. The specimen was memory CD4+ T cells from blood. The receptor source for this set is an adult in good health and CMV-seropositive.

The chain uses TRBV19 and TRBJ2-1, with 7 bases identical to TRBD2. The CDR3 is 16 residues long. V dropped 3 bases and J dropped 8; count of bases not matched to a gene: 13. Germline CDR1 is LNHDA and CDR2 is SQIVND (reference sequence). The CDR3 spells CASSISGRGRADEQFF. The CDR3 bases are TGTGCCAGTAGTATCTCCGGTAGAGGGAGGGCCGATGAGCAGTTCTTC.

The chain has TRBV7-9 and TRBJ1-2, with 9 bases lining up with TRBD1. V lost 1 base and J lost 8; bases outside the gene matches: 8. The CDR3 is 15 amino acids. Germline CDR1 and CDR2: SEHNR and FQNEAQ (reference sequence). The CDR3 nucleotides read TGTGCCAGCAGCTTAGGACCGGGACAGGGTTACGGCTACACCTTC. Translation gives CASSLGPGQGYGYTF.

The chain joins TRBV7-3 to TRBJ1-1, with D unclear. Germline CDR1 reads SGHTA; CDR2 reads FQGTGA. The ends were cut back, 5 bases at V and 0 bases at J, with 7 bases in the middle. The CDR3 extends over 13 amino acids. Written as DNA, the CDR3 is TGTGCCAGCAGCACCAGCATGAACACTGAAGCTTTCTTT. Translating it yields CASSTSMNTEAFF.

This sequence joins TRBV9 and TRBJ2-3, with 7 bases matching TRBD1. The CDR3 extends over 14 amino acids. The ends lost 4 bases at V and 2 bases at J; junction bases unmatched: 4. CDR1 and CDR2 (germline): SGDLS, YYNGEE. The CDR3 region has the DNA TGTGCCAGCAGCCGACAGGGATACACAGATACGCAGTATTTT. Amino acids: CASSRQGYTDTQYF.